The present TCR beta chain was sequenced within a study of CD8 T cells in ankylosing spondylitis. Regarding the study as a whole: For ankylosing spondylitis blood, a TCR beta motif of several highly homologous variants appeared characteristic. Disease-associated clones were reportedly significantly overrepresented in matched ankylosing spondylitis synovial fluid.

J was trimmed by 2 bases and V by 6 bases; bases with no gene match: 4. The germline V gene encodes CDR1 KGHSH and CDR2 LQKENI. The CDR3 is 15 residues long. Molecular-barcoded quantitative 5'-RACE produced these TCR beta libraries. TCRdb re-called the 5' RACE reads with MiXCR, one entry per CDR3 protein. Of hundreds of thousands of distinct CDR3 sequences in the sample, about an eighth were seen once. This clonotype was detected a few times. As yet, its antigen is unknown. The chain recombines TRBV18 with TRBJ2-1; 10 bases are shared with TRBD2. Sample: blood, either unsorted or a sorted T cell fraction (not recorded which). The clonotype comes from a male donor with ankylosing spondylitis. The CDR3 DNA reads TGTGCCAGCTCGATAGCGGGAGGAGCCTACAATGAGCAGTTCTTC. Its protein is CASSIAGGAYNEQFF.